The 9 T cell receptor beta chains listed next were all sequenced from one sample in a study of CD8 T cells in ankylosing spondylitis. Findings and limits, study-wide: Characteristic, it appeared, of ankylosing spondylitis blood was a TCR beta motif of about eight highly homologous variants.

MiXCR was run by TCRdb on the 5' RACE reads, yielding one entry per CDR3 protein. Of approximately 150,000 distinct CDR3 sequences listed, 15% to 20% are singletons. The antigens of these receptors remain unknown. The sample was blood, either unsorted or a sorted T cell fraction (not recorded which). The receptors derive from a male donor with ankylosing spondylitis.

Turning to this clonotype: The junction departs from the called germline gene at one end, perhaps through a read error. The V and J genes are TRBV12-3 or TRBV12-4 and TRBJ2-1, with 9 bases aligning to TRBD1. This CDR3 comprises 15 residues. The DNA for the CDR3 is TGTGCCATCAGTTCCGGGACAGGGTTCCACAATGAGCAGTTCTTC. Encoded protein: CAISSGTGFHNEQFF.

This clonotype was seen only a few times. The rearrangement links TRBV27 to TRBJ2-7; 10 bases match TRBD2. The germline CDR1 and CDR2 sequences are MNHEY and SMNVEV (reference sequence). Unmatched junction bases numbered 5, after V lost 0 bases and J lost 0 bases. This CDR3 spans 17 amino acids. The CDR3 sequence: CASSLSASGSGSYEQYF. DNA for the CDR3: TGTGCCAGCAGTTTATCAGCTAGCGGGAGTGGCTCCTACGAGCAGTACTTC.

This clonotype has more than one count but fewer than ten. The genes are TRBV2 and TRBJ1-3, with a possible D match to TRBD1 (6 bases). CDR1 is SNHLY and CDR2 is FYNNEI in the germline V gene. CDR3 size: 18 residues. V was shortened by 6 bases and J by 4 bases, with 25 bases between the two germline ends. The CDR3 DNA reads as TGTGCCAGCAGCCCGACAGGATCTCGGCGGGGTTCCGGAAACACCATATATTTT. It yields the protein CASSPTGSRRGSGNTIYF.

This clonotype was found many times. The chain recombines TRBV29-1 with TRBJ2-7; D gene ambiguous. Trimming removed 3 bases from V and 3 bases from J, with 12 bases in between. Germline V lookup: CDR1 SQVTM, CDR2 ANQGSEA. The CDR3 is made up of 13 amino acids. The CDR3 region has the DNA TGCAGCGTTGATTCGGGCGGAGACTACGAGCAGTACTTC. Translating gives CSVDSGGDYEQYF.

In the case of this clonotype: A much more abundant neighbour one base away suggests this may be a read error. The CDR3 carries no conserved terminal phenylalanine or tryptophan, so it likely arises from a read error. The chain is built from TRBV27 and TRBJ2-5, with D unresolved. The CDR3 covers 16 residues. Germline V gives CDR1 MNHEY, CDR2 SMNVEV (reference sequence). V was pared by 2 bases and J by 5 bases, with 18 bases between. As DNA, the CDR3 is TGTGCCAGCAGTTTAACCGGTTGGGCAGCAGAGGAGACCCAGTACTTG. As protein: CASSLTGWAAEETQYL.

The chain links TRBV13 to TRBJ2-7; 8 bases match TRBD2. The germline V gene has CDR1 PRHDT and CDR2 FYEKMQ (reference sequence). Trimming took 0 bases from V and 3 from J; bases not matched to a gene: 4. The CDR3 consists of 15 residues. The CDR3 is CASSLGLAGVYEQYF. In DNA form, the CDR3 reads TGTGCCAGCAGCTTAGGTCTAGCGGGCGTCTACGAGCAGTACTTC.

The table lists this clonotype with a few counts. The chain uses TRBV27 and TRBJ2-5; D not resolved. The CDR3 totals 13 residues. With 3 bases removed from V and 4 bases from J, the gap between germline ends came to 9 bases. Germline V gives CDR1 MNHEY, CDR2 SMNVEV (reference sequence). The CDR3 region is CASSLGTPETQYF. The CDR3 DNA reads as TGTGCCAGCAGTTTGGGCACCCCAGAGACCCAGTACTTC.

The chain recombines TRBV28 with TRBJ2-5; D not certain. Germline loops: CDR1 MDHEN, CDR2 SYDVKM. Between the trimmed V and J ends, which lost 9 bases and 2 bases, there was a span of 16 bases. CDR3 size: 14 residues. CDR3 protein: CASEPMGTQETQYF. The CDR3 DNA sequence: TGTGCCAGTGAACCTATGGGAACACAAGAGACCCAGTACTTC.

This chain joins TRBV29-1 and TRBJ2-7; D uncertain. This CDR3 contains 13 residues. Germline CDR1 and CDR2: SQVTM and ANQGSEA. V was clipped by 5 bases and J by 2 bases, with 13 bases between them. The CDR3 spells CSVLGQQAYEQYF. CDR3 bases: TGCAGCGTTTTAGGGCAGCAAGCCTACGAGCAGTACTTC.